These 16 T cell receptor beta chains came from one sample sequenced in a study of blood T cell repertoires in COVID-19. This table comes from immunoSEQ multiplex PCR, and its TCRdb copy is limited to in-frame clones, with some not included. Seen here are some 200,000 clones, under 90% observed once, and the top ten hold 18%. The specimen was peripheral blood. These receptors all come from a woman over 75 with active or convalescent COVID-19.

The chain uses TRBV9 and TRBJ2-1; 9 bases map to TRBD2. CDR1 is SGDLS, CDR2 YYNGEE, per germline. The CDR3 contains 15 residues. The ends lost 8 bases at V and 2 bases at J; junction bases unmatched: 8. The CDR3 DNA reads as TGTGCCAGTGGGATAGCGGGGGAGACCTACAATGAGCAGTTCTTC. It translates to CASGIAGETYNEQFF.

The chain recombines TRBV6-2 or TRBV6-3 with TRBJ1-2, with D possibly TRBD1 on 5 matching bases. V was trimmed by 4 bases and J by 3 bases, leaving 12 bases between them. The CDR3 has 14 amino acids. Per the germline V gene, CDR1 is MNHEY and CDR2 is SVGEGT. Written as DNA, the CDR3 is TGTGCCAGCAGTTTATTCGGGGGTCACTATGGCTACACCTTC. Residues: CASSLFGGHYGYTF.

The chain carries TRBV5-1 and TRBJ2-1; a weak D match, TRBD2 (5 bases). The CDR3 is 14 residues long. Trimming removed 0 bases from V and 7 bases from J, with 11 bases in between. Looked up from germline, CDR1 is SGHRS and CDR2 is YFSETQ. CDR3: CASSLGRVWNEQFF. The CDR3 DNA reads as TGCGCCAGCAGCTTGGGGCGGGTGTGGAATGAGCAGTTCTTC.

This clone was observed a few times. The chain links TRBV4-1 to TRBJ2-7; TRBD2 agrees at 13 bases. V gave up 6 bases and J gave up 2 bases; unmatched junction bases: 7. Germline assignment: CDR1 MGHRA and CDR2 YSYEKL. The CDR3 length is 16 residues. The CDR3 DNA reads TGCGCCAGCAGGGTAGGACTAGCGGGGGCGGCCTACGAGCAGTACTTC. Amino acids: CASRVGLAGAAYEQYF.

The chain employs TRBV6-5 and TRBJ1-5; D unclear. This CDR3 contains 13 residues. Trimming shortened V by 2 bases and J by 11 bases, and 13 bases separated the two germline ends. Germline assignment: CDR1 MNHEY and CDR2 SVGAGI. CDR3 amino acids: CASSYDGLMAQHF. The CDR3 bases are TGTGCCAGCAGTTACGACGGACTTATGGCCCAGCATTTT.

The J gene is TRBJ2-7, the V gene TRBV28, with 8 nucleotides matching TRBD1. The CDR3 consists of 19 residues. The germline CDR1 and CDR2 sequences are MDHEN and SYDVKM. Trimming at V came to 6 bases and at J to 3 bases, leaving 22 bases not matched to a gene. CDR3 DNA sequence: TGTGCCAGCAGCCCGGTGACAGGGGTAAAAGATCAGGGCTTCTACGAGCAGTACTTC. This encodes CASSPVTGVKDQGFYEQYF.

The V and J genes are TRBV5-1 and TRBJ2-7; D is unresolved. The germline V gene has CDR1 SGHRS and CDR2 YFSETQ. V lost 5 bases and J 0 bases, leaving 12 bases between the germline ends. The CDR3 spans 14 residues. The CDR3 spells CASRGGLASYEQYF. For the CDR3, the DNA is TGCGCCAGCAGAGGCGGCCTCGCCTCCTACGAGCAGTACTTC.

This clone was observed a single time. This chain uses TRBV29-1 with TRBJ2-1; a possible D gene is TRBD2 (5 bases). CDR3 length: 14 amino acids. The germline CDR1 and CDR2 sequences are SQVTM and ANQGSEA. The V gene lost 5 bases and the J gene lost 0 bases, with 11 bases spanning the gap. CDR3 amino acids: CSVRLARSYNEQFF. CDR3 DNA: TGCAGCGTTCGCCTAGCCCGCTCCTACAATGAGCAGTTCTTC.

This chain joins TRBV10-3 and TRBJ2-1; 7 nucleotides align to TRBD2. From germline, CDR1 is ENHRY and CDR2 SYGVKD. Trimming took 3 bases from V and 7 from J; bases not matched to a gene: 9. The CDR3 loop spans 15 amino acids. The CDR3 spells CAISEAEAGKNEQFF. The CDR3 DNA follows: TGTGCCATCAGTGAAGCGGAAGCGGGAAAGAATGAGCAGTTCTTC.

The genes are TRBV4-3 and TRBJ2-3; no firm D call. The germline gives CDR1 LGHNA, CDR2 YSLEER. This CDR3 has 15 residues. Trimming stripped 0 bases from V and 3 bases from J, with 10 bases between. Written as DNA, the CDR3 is TGCGCCAGCAGCCAAGAAAGGCGAGGTACAGATACGCAGTATTTT. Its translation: CASSQERRGTDTQYF.

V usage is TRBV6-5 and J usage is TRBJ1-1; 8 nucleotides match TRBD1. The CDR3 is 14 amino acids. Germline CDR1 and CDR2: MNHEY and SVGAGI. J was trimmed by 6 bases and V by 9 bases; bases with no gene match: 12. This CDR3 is CASRAQGAQAEAFF. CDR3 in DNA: TGTGCCAGTAGGGCTCAGGGGGCGCAAGCTGAAGCTTTCTTT.

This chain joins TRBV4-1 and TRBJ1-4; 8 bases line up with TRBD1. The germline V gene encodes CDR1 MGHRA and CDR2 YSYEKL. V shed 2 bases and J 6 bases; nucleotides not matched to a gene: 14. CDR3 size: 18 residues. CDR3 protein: CASSQIGTGDPLHEKLFF. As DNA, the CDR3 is TGCGCCAGCAGCCAAATCGGGACAGGTGATCCTCTCCATGAAAAACTGTTTTTT.

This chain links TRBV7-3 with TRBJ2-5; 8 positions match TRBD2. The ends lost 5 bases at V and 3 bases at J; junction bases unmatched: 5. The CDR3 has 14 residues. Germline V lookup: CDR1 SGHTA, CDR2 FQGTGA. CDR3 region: CASSQRGGKETQYF. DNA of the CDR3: TGTGCCAGCAGCCAACGGGGGGGCAAAGAGACCCAGTACTTC.

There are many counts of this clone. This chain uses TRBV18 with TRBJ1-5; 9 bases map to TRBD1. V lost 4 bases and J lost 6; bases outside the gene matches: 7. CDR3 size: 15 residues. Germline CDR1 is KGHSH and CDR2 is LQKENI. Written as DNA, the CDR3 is TGTGCCAGCTCACAAGCGACAGGGGGGCGTCAGCCCCAGCATTTT. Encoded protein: CASSQATGGRQPQHF.

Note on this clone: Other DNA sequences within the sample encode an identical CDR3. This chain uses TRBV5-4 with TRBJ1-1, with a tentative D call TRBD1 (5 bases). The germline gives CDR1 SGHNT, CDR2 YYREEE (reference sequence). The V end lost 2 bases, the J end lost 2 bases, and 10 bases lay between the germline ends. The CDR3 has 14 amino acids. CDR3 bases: TGTGCCAGCAGCTTAAGGGGCGGAAACACTGAAGCTTTCTTT. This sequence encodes CASSLRGGNTEAFF.

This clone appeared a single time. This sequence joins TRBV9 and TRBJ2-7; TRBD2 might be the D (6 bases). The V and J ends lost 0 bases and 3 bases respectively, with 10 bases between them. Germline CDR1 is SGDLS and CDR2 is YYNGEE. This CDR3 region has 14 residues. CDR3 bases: TGTGCCAGCAGCGTAGAGGAGGGCTTCTACGAGCAGTACTTC. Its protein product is CASSVEEGFYEQYF.